Listed below are T cell receptor beta chains from one sample, sequenced in a study of monozygotic twins with cystic fibrosis. Produced via immunoSEQ multiplex PCR; TCRdb's table is partial and in-frame only. This table holds 30,000 to 45,000 clones, 84% found once. The source material was blood. All receptors come from a girl aged 2 to 10 with cystic fibrosis. Both conserved end residues are part of each CDR3. The D gene is left open where the match is weak. A clone size is listed for some rows: how often the clone was seen (once, few, many), or a class if it is expanded.

CDR3 length	clone size	J gene	D gene	V gene	CDR3 DNA	CDR3 protein
13	.	TRBJ2-7	.	TRBV5-1	TGCGCCAGCAGCCCGGGACGAGGCTACGAGCAGTACTTC	CASSPGRGYEQYF
16	.	TRBJ2-2	TRBD1	TRBV5-1	TGCGCCAGCAGCAAGGGACAGGGCGGATTGGCCGGGGAGCTGTTTTTT	CASSKGQGGLAGELFF
14	.	TRBJ1-2	.	TRBV18	TGTGCCAGCTCACCGGACCGGGACGCTTATGGCTACACCTTC	CASSPDRDAYGYTF
17	.	TRBJ1-6	.	TRBV2	TGTGCCAGCAGTGAGCCCCACGAAAGCTCCTATAATTCACCCCTCCACTTT	CASSEPHESSYNSPLHF
14	few	TRBJ2-1	.	TRBV7-6	TGTGCCAGCAGCTTAGTTGCAGATTACAATGAGCAGTTCTTC	CASSLVADYNEQFF
15	.	TRBJ2-5	.	TRBV6-5	TGTGCCAGCAGTTACTCGGGCGGGGCTGGAGAGACCCAGTACTTC	CASSYSGGAGETQYF
14	.	TRBJ1-2	.	TRBV7-9	TGTGCCAGCAGCTTAGGAGGGGACATATATGGCTACACCTTC	CASSLGGDIYGYTF
16	once	TRBJ2-7	.	TRBV7-9	TGTGCCAGCAGCTCCTCGGGGGCGGGGTACTCCTACGAGCAGTACTTC	CASSSSGAGYSYEQYF
14	.	TRBJ1-3	.	TRBV30	TGTGCCTGGAGTTCAGGGTTGGGTGGAAACACCATATATTTT	CAWSSGLGGNTIYF
12	.	TRBJ1-2	.	TRBV29-1	TGCAGCGGCCGGACAGAAAACTATGGCTACACCTTC	CSGRTENYGYTF
15	.	TRBJ1-4	.	TRBV18	TGTGCCAGCTCACCCGAAGCCTCAACTAATGAAAAACTGTTTTTT	CASSPEASTNEKLFF
17	.	TRBJ1-1	.	TRBV30	TGTGCCTGGAGGAAACCGGTAGGGCAGGGCCTCAACACTGAAGCTTTCTTT	CAWRKPVGQGLNTEAFF
13	once	TRBJ2-7	TRBD2	TRBV19	TGTGCCACCAGACTAGCGGGGGCTAACGAGCAGTACTTC	CATRLAGANEQYF
14	.	TRBJ1-5	TRBD1	TRBV4-1	TGCGCCAGCAGAGCTCCGGGACAGAAACAGCCCCAGCATTTT	CASRAPGQKQPQHF
15	.	TRBJ1-1	.	TRBV6-5	TGTGCCAGCAGTTACCGGCGGGTTATGAACACTGAAGCTTTCTTT	CASSYRRVMNTEAFF
13	.	TRBJ1-5	.	TRBV30	TGTGCCTGCTCGGGACGGGTCAATCAGCCCCAGCATTTT	CACSGRVNQPQHF
13	.	TRBJ1-2	.	TRBV2	TGTGCCAGCACCCTGACAGCCAACTATGGCTACACCTTC	CASTLTANYGYTF
14	.	TRBJ2-7	.	TRBV6-5	TGTGCCAGCAGCAAAGGGAGCAGGGGCTACGAGCAGTACTTC	CASSKGSRGYEQYF
14	.	TRBJ1-2	TRBD1	TRBV6-5	TGTGCCAGCAGGGGGACAGGGGGTAACTATGGCTACACCTTC	CASRGTGGNYGYTF
16	.	TRBJ1-5	TRBD1	TRBV6-6	TGTGCCAGCAGTTACCAGACAGGGGGTGGCAATCAGCCCCAGCATTTT	CASSYQTGGGNQPQHF
15	.	TRBJ2-5	TRBD2	TRBV6-5	TGTGCCAGCAGCCCTGGACTAGCTCCCCGAGAGACCCAGTACTTC	CASSPGLAPRETQYF
17	.	TRBJ1-4	.	TRBV25-1	TGTGCCAGCAGTGAATCCGGACACGGGCCTGTTAATGAAAAACTGTTTTTT	CASSESGHGPVNEKLFF
15	.	TRBJ1-3	.	TRBV10-2	TGCGCCAGCTTACCCTCGGACAGCTCTGGAAACACCATATATTTT	CASLPSDSSGNTIYF
14	.	TRBJ2-3	.	TRBV6-5	TGTGCCAGCAGTTACTACCGGAGAACAGATACGCAGTATTTT	CASSYYRRTDTQYF
15	.	TRBJ2-3	TRBD1	TRBV5-1	TGCGCCAGCAGCTGGACAGGGGCGCTGACAGATACGCAGTATTTT	CASSWTGALTDTQYF